This T cell receptor (beta chain) appears in the sequencing data of a study of blood T cell repertoires in COVID-19. Study background: Donors in the United States, Italy and Spain gave samples during acute or convalescent COVID-19. PBMCs, B-cell-depleted T cells, or T cells were the source of the cDNA or gDNA that made up the material.

Germline loops: CDR1 MNHNS, CDR2 SASEGT. The ends were cut back, 4 bases at V and 0 bases at J, with 13 bases in the middle. The length of the CDR3 is 16 residues. The assay was immunoSEQ multiplex PCR, and TCRdb's table has in-frame clones only and misses some. The sample shows about 170,000 clones, 65% to 85% of them seen only once. The chain combines TRBV6-1 with TRBJ1-5, with D perhaps matching TRBD1 (6 bases). The TCR was taken from a human donor with acute or convalescent COVID-19. The donor label of this sample is uncertain. Sample: peripheral blood. Here the CDR3 reads CASSGYGQLSNQPQHF. The CDR3 DNA is TGTGCCAGCAGTGGCTACGGACAGCTTAGCAATCAGCCCCAGCATTTT.